The rows below give T cell receptor beta chains drawn from one sample of a study of memory CD4+ T cells and cytomegalovirus serostatus. Produced via immunoSEQ multiplex PCR; TCRdb's table is partial and in-frame only. In the table there are 40,000 to 45,000 clones, less than 85% of which are singletons. Source material: memory CD4+ T cells from blood. These receptor sequences come from an adult in good health and CMV-seronegative. Both conserved end residues are part of each CDR3. Fields, in order: J gene, D gene, clone size, V gene, CDR3 protein, CDR3 DNA. The D gene is left open where the match is weak. Clone size appears in some rows only: once, few, many, or a class for an expanded clone.

j_gene: TRBJ2-7; d_gene: TRBD2; abundance: NA; v_gene: TRBV7-2; CDR3aa: CASSSRGGPYEQYF; CDR3nt: TGTGCCAGCAGCTCCCGCGGGGGGCCGTACGAGCAGTACTTC
j_gene: TRBJ2-3; d_gene: NA; abundance: NA; v_gene: TRBV6-1; CDR3aa: CASNVGVQDTQYF; CDR3nt: TGTGCCAGCAATGTGGGAGTACAAGATACGCAGTATTTT
j_gene: TRBJ2-5; d_gene: NA; abundance: NA; v_gene: TRBV19; CDR3aa: CASRRTGTVQETQYF; CDR3nt: TGTGCCAGTAGGCGGACTGGAACAGTACAAGAGACCCAGTACTTC
j_gene: TRBJ2-6; d_gene: NA; abundance: NA; v_gene: TRBV11-1; CDR3aa: CASSAHGAGANVLTF; CDR3nt: TGTGCCAGCAGCGCGCACGGGGCCGGGGCCAACGTCCTGACTTTC
j_gene: TRBJ2-7; d_gene: NA; abundance: NA; v_gene: TRBV5-6; CDR3aa: CASSLASTSLYEQYF; CDR3nt: TGTGCCAGCAGCTTGGCCTCGACAAGTCTATACGAGCAGTACTTC
j_gene: TRBJ2-5; d_gene: TRBD1; abundance: NA; v_gene: TRBV11-3; CDR3aa: CASRPGTGGGETQYF; CDR3nt: TGTGCCAGCAGACCCGGGACAGGGGGCGGTGAGACCCAGTACTTC
j_gene: TRBJ1-4; d_gene: NA; abundance: once; v_gene: TRBV6-1; CDR3aa: CASSEAASGPNEKLFF; CDR3nt: TGTGCCAGCAGTGAAGCAGCGTCAGGGCCCAATGAAAAACTGTTTTTT
j_gene: TRBJ1-4; d_gene: NA; abundance: NA; v_gene: TRBV19; CDR3aa: CASSIRGGDEKLFF; CDR3nt: TGTGCCAGTAGTATCCGGGGGGGCGATGAAAAACTGTTTTTT
j_gene: TRBJ1-4; d_gene: NA; abundance: NA; v_gene: TRBV2; CDR3aa: CASSDLGVNRPTNEKLFF; CDR3nt: TGTGCCAGCAGTGATTTGGGGGTTAACAGACCAACTAATGAAAAACTGTTTTTT
j_gene: TRBJ1-4; d_gene: NA; abundance: NA; v_gene: TRBV7-8; CDR3aa: CASSFQQGSREKLFF; CDR3nt: TGTGCCAGCAGCTTTCAACAGGGAAGTCGGGAAAAACTGTTTTTT
j_gene: TRBJ1-2; d_gene: TRBD1; abundance: NA; v_gene: TRBV27; CDR3aa: CASRPRQGVIYGYTF; CDR3nt: TGTGCCAGCAGGCCAAGACAGGGAGTTATCTATGGCTACACCTTC
j_gene: TRBJ1-6; d_gene: NA; abundance: NA; v_gene: TRBV19; CDR3aa: CASSIVGYNSPLHF; CDR3nt: TGTGCCAGTAGTATAGTCGGCTACAATTCACCCCTCCACTTT
j_gene: TRBJ1-1; d_gene: TRBD1; abundance: medium-sized; v_gene: TRBV11-2; CDR3aa: CASSSGQGGDAFF; CDR3nt: TGTGCCAGCAGCAGCGGACAGGGCGGAGATGCTTTCTTT
j_gene: TRBJ1-6; d_gene: NA; abundance: NA; v_gene: TRBV30; CDR3aa: CACEAYNSPLHF; CDR3nt: TGTGCCTGCGAGGCCTATAATTCACCCCTCCACTTT
j_gene: TRBJ1-5; d_gene: TRBD1; abundance: NA; v_gene: TRBV15; CDR3aa: CATSSLGTGSDWYQPQHF; CDR3nt: TGTGCCACCAGCAGTTTGGGGACAGGGAGCGATTGGTATCAGCCCCAGCATTTT
j_gene: TRBJ2-7; d_gene: TRBD2; abundance: NA; v_gene: TRBV5-4; CDR3aa: CASSWGLAGADEQYF; CDR3nt: TGTGCCAGCAGCTGGGGACTAGCGGGGGCAGACGAGCAGTACTTC
j_gene: TRBJ2-5; d_gene: TRBD2; abundance: NA; v_gene: TRBV30; CDR3aa: CAWAGTSGGKTQYF; CDR3nt: TGTGCCTGGGCCGGGACTAGCGGGGGGAAGACCCAGTACTTC
j_gene: TRBJ2-1; d_gene: TRBD2; abundance: NA; v_gene: TRBV6-1; CDR3aa: CASSAGIAGDNEQFF; CDR3nt: TGTGCCAGCAGCGCAGGAATAGCGGGGGACAATGAGCAGTTCTTC
j_gene: TRBJ2-3; d_gene: TRBD2; abundance: NA; v_gene: TRBV6-5; CDR3aa: CASSYLAAGADTQYF; CDR3nt: TGTGCCAGCAGTTACCTAGCGGCGGGAGCAGATACGCAGTATTTT
j_gene: TRBJ1-2; d_gene: NA; abundance: NA; v_gene: TRBV4-1; CDR3aa: CASSHPDRTNYGYTF; CDR3nt: TGCGCCAGCAGCCATCCGGACAGAACTAACTATGGCTACACCTTC
j_gene: TRBJ2-2; d_gene: TRBD2; abundance: NA; v_gene: TRBV11-3; CDR3aa: CASSPWFSGGTNTGELFF; CDR3nt: TGTGCCAGCAGCCCATGGTTTAGCGGGGGCACGAACACCGGGGAGCTGTTTTTT
j_gene: TRBJ2-2; d_gene: NA; abundance: NA; v_gene: TRBV19; CDR3aa: CASSRAGAPGELFF; CDR3nt: TGTGCCAGTTCACGTGCTGGGGCCCCCGGGGAGCTGTTTTTT
j_gene: TRBJ2-1; d_gene: TRBD2; abundance: NA; v_gene: TRBV7-7; CDR3aa: CASSLSGGSSYNEQFF; CDR3nt: TGTGCTAGCAGCTTAAGCGGGGGGAGCTCCTACAATGAGCAGTTCTTC
j_gene: TRBJ1-5; d_gene: NA; abundance: NA; v_gene: TRBV7-2; CDR3aa: CASSLRTSRSQAQHF; CDR3nt: TGTGCCAGCAGCTTAAGGACGTCCCGTTCCCAGGCCCAGCATTTT
j_gene: TRBJ2-7; d_gene: TRBD1; abundance: NA; v_gene: TRBV19; CDR3aa: CATAKGAGEYYEQYF; CDR3nt: TGTGCCACCGCAAAGGGGGCAGGGGAGTACTACGAGCAGTACTTC
j_gene: TRBJ2-5; d_gene: NA; abundance: NA; v_gene: TRBV5-6; CDR3aa: CASSPRDHLRETQYF; CDR3nt: TGTGCCAGCAGTCCTCGGGATCACCTAAGGGAGACCCAGTACTTC
j_gene: TRBJ1-6; d_gene: NA; abundance: NA; v_gene: TRBV11-2; CDR3aa: CASSSTPGTENSPLHF; CDR3nt: TGTGCCAGCAGCTCAACTCCCGGGACGGAAAATTCACCCCTCCACTTT
j_gene: TRBJ2-6; d_gene: TRBD1; abundance: once; v_gene: TRBV5-1; CDR3aa: CASSPAGTGGSGANVLTF; CDR3nt: TGCGCCAGCAGTCCTGCCGGGACAGGGGGTTCTGGGGCCAACGTCCTGACTTTC
j_gene: TRBJ2-6; d_gene: NA; abundance: NA; v_gene: TRBV27; CDR3aa: CASSLYGYSGANVLTF; CDR3nt: TGTGCCAGCAGTTTATATGGGTACTCTGGGGCCAACGTCCTGACTTTC
j_gene: TRBJ1-4; d_gene: NA; abundance: NA; v_gene: TRBV2; CDR3aa: CASSEGGRGEKLFF; CDR3nt: TGTGCCAGCAGTGAAGGCGGTAGGGGTGAAAAACTGTTTTTT
j_gene: TRBJ2-7; d_gene: TRBD1; abundance: NA; v_gene: TRBV12-5; CDR3aa: CASGRPTGPSYEQYF; CDR3nt: TGTGCTAGTGGCCGCCCGACAGGGCCCTCCTACGAGCAGTACTTC
j_gene: TRBJ2-1; d_gene: TRBD1; abundance: NA; v_gene: TRBV29-1; CDR3aa: CSVPDRGRMFGEQFF; CDR3nt: TGCAGCGTTCCGGACAGGGGGCGTATGTTTGGTGAGCAGTTCTTC
j_gene: TRBJ2-1; d_gene: TRBD1; abundance: NA; v_gene: TRBV9; CDR3aa: CASSAPSGTGGLYNEQFF; CDR3nt: TGTGCCAGCAGTGCACCGTCCGGGACAGGAGGGCTTTACAATGAGCAGTTCTTC
j_gene: TRBJ2-3; d_gene: NA; abundance: few; v_gene: TRBV6-5; CDR3aa: CASSYSEADTQYF; CDR3nt: TGTGCCAGCAGTTACTCGGAAGCAGATACGCAGTATTTT
j_gene: TRBJ2-1; d_gene: TRBD2; abundance: NA; v_gene: TRBV11-2; CDR3aa: CASSWTSGGAEQFF; CDR3nt: TGTGCCAGCAGCTGGACTAGCGGGGGCGCTGAGCAGTTCTTC
j_gene: TRBJ2-1; d_gene: NA; abundance: NA; v_gene: TRBV30; CDR3aa: CAWRLERNPNEQFF; CDR3nt: TGTGCCTGGAGACTCGAACGGAACCCCAATGAGCAGTTCTTC
j_gene: TRBJ2-7; d_gene: NA; abundance: NA; v_gene: TRBV10-3; CDR3aa: CAILFGSYEQYF; CDR3nt: TGTGCCATCTTGTTCGGCAGCTACGAGCAGTACTTC
j_gene: TRBJ2-5; d_gene: TRBD1; abundance: NA; v_gene: TRBV5-6; CDR3aa: CASSLTGGAETQYF; CDR3nt: TGTGCCAGCAGCCTAACAGGGGGCGCAGAGACCCAGTACTTC
j_gene: TRBJ1-2; d_gene: NA; abundance: few; v_gene: TRBV5-1; CDR3aa: CASADQGQGYGYTF; CDR3nt: TGCGCCAGCGCAGATCAAGGGCAGGGGTATGGCTACACCTTC
j_gene: TRBJ1-4; d_gene: NA; abundance: NA; v_gene: TRBV5-1; CDR3aa: CASSLALTENEKLFF; CDR3nt: TGCGCCAGCAGCTTGGCCTTGACAGAGAATGAAAAACTGTTTTTT
j_gene: TRBJ1-5; d_gene: TRBD1; abundance: NA; v_gene: TRBV6-1; CDR3aa: CASSGRQGFGQPQHF; CDR3nt: TGTGCCAGCAGTGGGAGACAGGGGTTCGGTCAGCCCCAGCATTTT
j_gene: TRBJ2-5; d_gene: NA; abundance: NA; v_gene: TRBV30; CDR3aa: CAWLLRFGVGETQYF; CDR3nt: TGTGCCTGGCTTCTCCGGTTCGGGGTCGGGGAGACCCAGTACTTC
j_gene: TRBJ1-5; d_gene: NA; abundance: medium-sized; v_gene: TRBV12-5; CDR3aa: CASGSGHSNQPQHF; CDR3nt: TGTGCTAGTGGTTCGGGGCATAGCAATCAGCCCCAGCATTTT
j_gene: TRBJ2-7; d_gene: NA; abundance: medium-sized; v_gene: TRBV11-3; CDR3aa: CASSFDRLNYEQYF; CDR3nt: TGTGCCAGCAGCTTCGACAGGCTTAACTACGAGCAGTACTTC
j_gene: TRBJ1-5; d_gene: TRBD1; abundance: NA; v_gene: TRBV19; CDR3aa: CASSLRSDRGRYQPQHF; CDR3nt: TGTGCCAGTAGTCTAAGATCGGACAGGGGTCGGTATCAGCCCCAGCATTTT
j_gene: TRBJ2-3; d_gene: NA; abundance: NA; v_gene: TRBV5-1; CDR3aa: CASSLDGHPEDTQYF; CDR3nt: TGCGCCAGCAGCTTGGATGGGCATCCTGAGGATACGCAGTATTTT
j_gene: TRBJ1-2; d_gene: NA; abundance: NA; v_gene: TRBV28; CDR3aa: CASSIGSIQGFYTF; CDR3nt: TGTGCCAGCAGCATAGGGAGCATCCAAGGTTTCTACACCTTC
j_gene: TRBJ1-2; d_gene: NA; abundance: NA; v_gene: TRBV28; CDR3aa: CASSWTDRYGYTF; CDR3nt: TGTGCCAGCAGTTGGACGGATCGGTATGGCTACACCTTC
j_gene: TRBJ1-5; d_gene: NA; abundance: few; v_gene: TRBV6-1; CDR3aa: CASSEGSGYSNQPQHF; CDR3nt: TGTGCCAGCAGTGAAGGGTCAGGATATAGCAATCAGCCCCAGCATTTT
j_gene: TRBJ2-1; d_gene: TRBD1; abundance: once; v_gene: TRBV7-8; CDR3aa: CASSLRQGYNEQFF; CDR3nt: TGTGCCAGCAGCCTACGACAGGGTTACAATGAGCAGTTCTTC
j_gene: TRBJ1-4; d_gene: TRBD1; abundance: NA; v_gene: TRBV30; CDR3aa: CAWSPNRGTEKLFF; CDR3nt: TGTGCCTGGAGCCCAAACAGGGGTACTGAAAAACTGTTTTTT
j_gene: TRBJ2-1; d_gene: NA; abundance: NA; v_gene: TRBV5-8; CDR3aa: CASSHRTTARSEQFF; CDR3nt: TGTGCCAGCAGCCACCGGACGACGGCGCGGAGTGAGCAGTTCTTC
j_gene: TRBJ2-7; d_gene: NA; abundance: NA; v_gene: TRBV25-1; CDR3aa: CASSDQYGSINEQYF; CDR3nt: TGTGCCAGCAGTGATCAGTACGGATCTATTAACGAGCAGTACTTC
j_gene: TRBJ2-5; d_gene: TRBD2; abundance: once; v_gene: TRBV6-4; CDR3aa: CASSPRTSGGMIQETQYF; CDR3nt: TGTGCCAGCAGTCCAAGGACTAGCGGGGGGATGATACAAGAGACCCAGTACTTC
j_gene: TRBJ2-2; d_gene: TRBD1; abundance: NA; v_gene: TRBV5-8; CDR3aa: CASSTRDRHDLGELFF; CDR3nt: TGTGCCAGCAGCACCAGGGACAGGCATGACCTCGGGGAGCTGTTTTTT